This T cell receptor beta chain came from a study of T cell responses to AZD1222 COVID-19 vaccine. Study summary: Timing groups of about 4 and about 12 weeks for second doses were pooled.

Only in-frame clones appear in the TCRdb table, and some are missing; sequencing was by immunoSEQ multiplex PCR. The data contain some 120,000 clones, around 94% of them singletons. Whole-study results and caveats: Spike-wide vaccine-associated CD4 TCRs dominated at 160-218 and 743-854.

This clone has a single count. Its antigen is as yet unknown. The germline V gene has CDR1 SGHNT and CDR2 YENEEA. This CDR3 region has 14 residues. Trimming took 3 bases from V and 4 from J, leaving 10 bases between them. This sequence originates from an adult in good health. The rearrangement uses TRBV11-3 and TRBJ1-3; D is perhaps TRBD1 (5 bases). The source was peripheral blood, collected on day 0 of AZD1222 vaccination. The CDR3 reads CASSLGGTGNTIYF. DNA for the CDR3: TGTGCCAGCAGCTTGGGGGGAACGGGAAACACCATATATTTT.